This TCR beta chain was observed in a study of blood T cell repertoires in COVID-19. The wider study: Researchers got acute and convalescent COVID-19 samples from the United States, Italy and Spain. PBMCs, B-cell-depleted T cells, or T cells were the source of the cDNA or gDNA that made up the material.

Germline CDR1 reads DFQATT; CDR2 reads SNEGSKA (reference sequence). The CDR3 consists of 11 residues. The V end was cut by 6 bases, the J end by 5 bases, with 8 bases between. Authors' methods: For nucleated cells, counts were estimated from reference gene primer amplification. Sequencing used immunoSEQ multiplex PCR; TCRdb keeps in-frame clones, though not all of them. The V and J calls and clone size are taken from that table; D and trimming were inferred from the DNA. This table holds about 240,000 clones, 87% found once. The J gene is TRBJ2-1, the V gene TRBV20-1; the D is unclear. Sequenced sample: peripheral blood. The origin of this receptor is a man between 60 and 70 years old who had recovered from COVID-19. The CDR3 sequence: CSAPYNNEQFF. The DNA of the CDR3 is TGCAGTGCACCATACAACAATGAGCAGTTCTTC.